This TCR beta chain was identified during a study of blood T cell repertoires in COVID-19 (TCRdb year 2020). At the level of the whole study: Samples covering the acute and convalescent phases of COVID-19 were provided by collaborators in the United States, Italy and Spain. The prospective study material was composed of cDNA or gDNA derived from T cells, B-cell-depleted T cells, or PBMCs. Deeply sampled blood TCRbeta repertoires from subjects exposed to, actively infected with, or recovered from COVID-19 were included in the dataset. A freely available public database, intended as a resource for researchers studying the immune response to SARS-CoV-2, is where the repertoires were released. The samples were drawn from the first 160 participants of the ongoing ImmuneRACE study and from some 1,300 subjects provided by 6 global collaborators. The sample metadata nearly always contained a de-identified subject ID, COVID-19 status, age in years and sex. Where available, HLA class I and class II types were taken from metadata supplied by the sample provider and were not determined by assay-based typing. What the work shows at the level of the full study, not this receptor alone: The quantity of clinical and demographic metadata differed by source and by participant and was supplied without curation.

This clone showed up just once. The specificity of this receptor is unknown. No per-base quality is available; no much larger clone lies one base away. TCRbeta CDR3 regions were amplified from genomic DNA using the immunoSEQ Assay, a bias-controlled multiplex PCR. The study's processing was this. Nucleated cell counts per sample were estimated from amplification of reference gene primers within the assay. To quantify the absolute abundance of each unique TCRbeta CDR3 rearrangement, sequence reads were collapsed and filtered. For each sample, productive Simpson clonality was calculated as the square root of Simpson's diversity index across productive rearrangements. The table comes from immuneACCESS by way of TCRdb, which keeps in-frame sequences with V and J called. Part of the clones is missing from these tables; in studies checked, under half for an unresolved V gene and the rest for unknown reasons. That table is the source of V, J and clone size, and D and trimming were worked out from the DNA. This sample holds around 100,000 clones; around four fifths were observed only once. The ten most abundant clones make up around a third of the sample.

Each collaborating institution followed its own protocols to collect whole blood in K2EDTA tubes. For TCRbeta analysis, collaborators shipped samples as frozen whole blood, isolated PBMCs, or DNA extracted from either of those sample types. The germline V gene yields SGHTA for CDR1 and FQGTGA for CDR2. Trimming takes 5 bases from V and 7 bases from J, and the germline ends sit 15 bases apart. From the cysteine through the phenylalanine, the CDR3 covers 14 amino acids. Solely the CDR3 DNA is kept, with 42 bases framed from the first base. The source material was peripheral blood. The chain was built from TRBV7-3 and TRBJ2-1, with a weak D call of TRBD1 (6 bases match). The receptor was isolated from a man aged 70 or older with active or convalescent COVID-19. The nucleotide sequence reads TGTGCCAGCAGCCCCGGGACATCGGGGAATGAGCAGTTCTTC. Its product reads: CASSPGTSGNEQFF.